The 22 T cell receptor beta chains in this list originate from one sample, sequenced in a study of blood T cell repertoires in COVID-19. Clones were read by immunoSEQ multiplex PCR, and TCRdb kept only the in-frame ones, dropping some. This sample has about 150,000 clones, with approximately 88% found just once. The specimen sequenced was peripheral blood. Receptors were obtained from a woman aged 60-75 years with acute or convalescent COVID-19.

The chain joins TRBV28 to TRBJ1-5, with D possibly matching TRBD1 (5 bases). This CDR3 comprises 17 residues. Germline CDR1 MDHEN, CDR2 SYDVKM. The V and J ends lost 1 base and 5 bases respectively, with 18 bases between them. The CDR3 region is CASSLSPGYPQYQPQHF. As DNA, the CDR3 is TGTGCCAGCAGTTTATCCCCAGGGTATCCCCAATATCAGCCCCAGCATTTT.

This clone showed up just a few times. The chain has TRBV4-2 and TRBJ1-2, with a possible D match to TRBD1 (5 bases). Trimming shortened V by 1 base and J by 6 bases, and 15 bases separated the two germline ends. The germline CDR1 and CDR2 sequences are LGHNA and YNFKEQ. CDR3 length: 15 residues. The CDR3 DNA sequence: TGTGCCAGCAGCCAAGTAGACGCAGGGTGGAATGGCTACACCTTC. Translated: CASSQVDAGWNGYTF.

In DNA form, the CDR3 reads TGTGCCAGCAGGCAGGGGGCGCAAGACACTGAAGCTTTCTTT. It yields the protein CASRQGAQDTEAFF. This rearrangement joins TRBV9 to TRBJ1-1, with 8 bases lining up with TRBD1. The CDR3 has 14 amino acids. The V segment lost 5 bases and the J segment 3 bases; nucleotides outside the gene matches: 6. CDR1 and CDR2 from the germline V gene are SGDLS and YYNGEE.

This chain links TRBV24-1 with TRBJ2-7; 7 bases fit TRBD1. The germline gives CDR1 KGHDR, CDR2 SFDVKD. This CDR3 contains 14 residues. Trimming cost V 7 bases and J 3 bases; bases outside gene matches: 8. Written as DNA, the CDR3 is TGTGCCACCAGCCAGACAGGGTCGAACTACGAGCAGTACTTC. Its translation is CATSQTGSNYEQYF.

V usage is TRBV7-8 and J usage is TRBJ2-5, with 11 bases fitting TRBD2. The CDR3 has 17 amino acids. J gave up 4 bases and V 4 bases, and 11 bases lay outside the gene matches. Germline CDR1 SGHVS, CDR2 FQNEAQ. CDR3: CASSSGVIAGGLETQYF. The CDR3, as DNA: TGTGCCAGCAGCTCTGGGGTGATAGCGGGGGGGCTAGAGACCCAGTACTTC. The variable domain in full, with the rest retrieved from reference TRBV7-8 and TRBJ2-5, is GAGVSQSPRYKVAKRGQDVALRCDPISGHVSLFWYQQALGQGPEFLTYFQNEAQLDKSGLPSDRFFAERPEGSVSTLKIQRTQQEDSAVYLCASSSGVIAGGLETQYFGPGTRLLVL.

With regard to this clone: At one of its ends the junction is not consistent with the germline gene, which may arise from a read error. Within the sample, other DNA sequences also encode this same CDR3. V usage is TRBV27 and J usage is TRBJ1-6; D ambiguous. Germline-derived CDR1 and CDR2 are MNHEY and SMNVEV (reference sequence). The CDR3 totals 16 residues. The CDR3 coding sequence is TGCGCCAGCAGTCCCGACACGGCAACGCCAAATTCACCCCTCCACTTT. This gives the protein CASSPDTATPNSPLHF.

This chain uses TRBV6-5 with TRBJ2-7; D might be TRBD2 (5 bases). Germline V lookup: CDR1 MNHEY, CDR2 SVGAGI. V lost 5 bases and J lost 2, with 10 bases in between. CDR3 length: 13 residues. CDR3: CASSPPGTYEQYF. The DNA for the CDR3 is TGTGCCAGCAGTCCCCCGGGGACCTACGAGCAGTACTTC.

This sequence joins TRBV9 and TRBJ1-2, with a possible D match to TRBD1 (6 bases). Germline V CDR1 and CDR2: SGDLS, YYNGEE. The CDR3 contains 16 residues. V was shortened by 0 bases and J by 6 bases, with 18 bases between the two germline ends. For the CDR3, the DNA is TGTGCCAGCAGCGTAGTCCCCGGGCCCTCAGGGGATGGCTACACCTTC. This codes for CASSVVPGPSGDGYTF.

The chain employs TRBV6-5 and TRBJ2-6; D is uncertain. The CDR3 is 15 residues long. Germline V gene data show CDR1 as MNHEY and CDR2 as SVGAGI. V lost 1 base to trimming and J lost 0 bases, with 4 bases between them. For the CDR3, the DNA is TGTGCCAGCAGTTACTTGGCCTCTGGGGCCAACGTCCTGACTTTC. Translating gives CASSYLASGANVLTF.

This sequence joins TRBV18 and TRBJ2-2; perhaps TRBD2 as D (5 bases). V lost 4 bases and J 7 bases, leaving 22 bases between the germline ends. The germline V gene has CDR1 KGHSH and CDR2 LQKENI. The CDR3 covers 17 residues. For the CDR3, the DNA is TGTGCCAGCTCACTTACGCAAGCGGAGGTCGGAGGCGGGGAGCTGTTTTTT. It translates to CASSLTQAEVGGGELFF.

The chain carries TRBV5-1 and TRBJ1-1; 11 bases line up with TRBD1. The CDR3 extends over 14 amino acids. Germline V gene sequence: CDR1 SGHRS, CDR2 YFSETQ. With V trimmed by 4 bases and J by 3 bases, 2 bases remained unmatched. Here the CDR3 DNA reads TGCGCCAGCAGCGTGGGACAGGGGGACACTGAAGCTTTCTTT. Translated: CASSVGQGDTEAFF.

CDR3 sequence reads: CASSPDGLGSGYTF. CDR3 bases: TGTGCCAGCAGTCCTGACGGACTTGGTAGTGGCTACACCTTC. The rearrangement uses TRBV7-9 and TRBJ1-2; D is unclear. CDR1 and CDR2 from the germline V gene are SEHNR and FQNEAQ (reference sequence). CDR3 length equals 14 residues. V lost 6 bases, J lost 7 bases, and 18 bases lay in between.

The genes are TRBV12-3 or TRBV12-4 and TRBJ1-4; D is unclear. V lost 5 bases and J lost 7, with 11 bases in between. The CDR3 has 13 amino acids. CDR3 region: CASSRLITEKLFF. The CDR3 DNA reads TGTGCCAGCAGTAGACTTATCACTGAAAAACTGTTTTTT.

This chain joins TRBV6-6 and TRBJ2-7, with 7 bases fitting TRBD2. The germline V gene encodes CDR1 MNHNY and CDR2 SVGAGI (reference sequence). J was trimmed by 2 bases and V by 3 bases; bases with no gene match: 7. CDR3 size: 15 residues. The CDR3 bases are TGTGCCAGCAGTTATACCGGGGGGAAAACCTACGAGCAGTACTTC. This gives the protein CASSYTGGKTYEQYF.

The gene calls are TRBV30 and TRBJ1-2; D gene unclear. Germline CDR1 is GTSNPN and CDR2 is SVGIG (reference sequence). There are 14 residues in the CDR3. V was shortened by 4 bases and J by 5 bases, with 17 bases between the two germline ends. The CDR3 spells CAWTRRSLGYGYTF. The CDR3 DNA reads as TGTGCCTGGACACGGCGGTCTTTAGGATATGGCTACACCTTC.

V is TRBV5-4 and J is TRBJ1-2, with D perhaps TRBD1 (5 bases). Between the trimmed V and J ends, which lost 0 bases and 1 base, there was a span of 13 bases. The length of the CDR3 is 16 residues. Germline V CDR1 and CDR2: SGHNT, YYREEE (reference sequence). CDR3 coding DNA: TGTGCCAGCAGCTTGGATGGGGCCTCCAATAACTATGGCTACACCTTC. Translated, it gives CASSLDGASNNYGYTF.

The rearrangement links TRBV24-1 to TRBJ1-2; no clear D gene. This CDR3 comprises 13 residues. Looked up from germline, CDR1 is KGHDR and CDR2 is SFDVKD. Trimming took off 0 bases at V and 8 bases at J, with 9 bases between the two ends. CDR3 amino acids: CATSDLRGYGYTF. The CDR3 DNA sequence: TGTGCCACCAGTGATTTGCGAGGGTACGGCTACACCTTC.

J is TRBJ1-1 and V is TRBV27; 9 bases align to TRBD1. V was pared by 2 bases and J by 5 bases, with 9 bases of the junction left unmatched. CDR1 and CDR2 from the germline V gene are MNHEY and SMNVEV (reference sequence). The CDR3 is 16 residues long. CDR3 bases: TGTGCCAGCAGTTTAACCCTCGGACAGGGGAGGACTGAAGCTTTCTTT. Amino acids: CASSLTLGQGRTEAFF.

The gene calls are TRBV28 and TRBJ2-1; 9 positions agree with TRBD2. Germline V gene sequence: CDR1 MDHEN, CDR2 SYDVKM. J gave up 8 bases and V 3 bases, and 5 bases lay outside the gene matches. This CDR3 comprises 14 residues. CDR3 nucleotide sequence: TGTGCCAGCAGTTTTAGCGGGGGTCGGTATGAGCAGTTCTTC. It specifies CASSFSGGRYEQFF.

This clone was seen only once. The genes are TRBV21-1 and TRBJ2-5; the table's D call, TRBD2, has no DNA check behind it. TRBV21-1 corresponds to a pseudogene. The CDR3 extends over 16 amino acids. The CDR3 nucleotides are TGTGCCAGCAGCCCGGGGGGGCAGGTCGGACAAGAGACCCAGTACTTC. It translates to CASSPGGQVGQETQYF.

The J gene is TRBJ1-6, the V gene TRBV27; tentative D call: TRBD1 (5 bases). Germline V lookup: CDR1 MNHEY, CDR2 SMNVEV (reference sequence). Trimming shortened V by 5 bases and J by 7 bases, and 18 bases separated the two germline ends. The CDR3 is made up of 16 amino acids. In nucleotides, the CDR3 is TGTGCCAGCAGTCCATACGGGGGTACAACAAATTCACCCCTCCACTTT. Protein: CASSPYGGTTNSPLHF.

The chain uses TRBV24-1 and TRBJ2-1; tentative D call: TRBD2 (6 bases). This CDR3 spans 13 amino acids. CDR1 and CDR2 (germline): KGHDR, SFDVKD. Trimming took off 3 bases at V and 7 bases at J, with 9 bases between the two ends. CDR3 sequence (DNA): TGTGCCACCAGTGATCTGGCGGGGAATGAGCAGTTCTTC. As protein: CATSDLAGNEQFF.